The 2 T cell receptor beta chains given below trace back to one sample, sequenced in a study of blood T cell repertoires in COVID-19. Assay: immunoSEQ multiplex PCR; the TCRdb copy retains only in-frame clones and omits some. The repertoire has hundreds of thousands of clones, just over 85% of them found once; the top ten carry 1.5% to 2%. The sequenced sample was PBMCs or T cells enriched from blood (not recorded which). These receptor sequences come from a man aged 35-49 years who had recovered from COVID-19.

The chain has TRBV14 and TRBJ2-1, with D possibly being TRBD2 (5 bases). There are 15 residues in the CDR3. From germline, CDR1 is SGHDN and CDR2 FVKESK. V was trimmed by 3 bases and J by 4 bases, leaving 13 bases between them. This CDR3 is CASSHVASGYNEQFF. CDR3 bases: TGTGCCAGCAGCCACGTGGCATCGGGATACAATGAGCAGTTCTTC.

This chain links TRBV5-4 with TRBJ1-1, with 7 bases identical to TRBD1. The length of the CDR3 is 13 residues. Germline values: CDR1 SGHNT, CDR2 YYREEE (reference sequence). After removal of 2 bases from V and 4 bases from J, the junction contained 2 bases not matched to a gene. CDR3 in DNA: TGTGCCAGCAGCTTCCAGGGGGGCACTGAAGCTTTCTTT. Translated: CASSFQGGTEAFF.